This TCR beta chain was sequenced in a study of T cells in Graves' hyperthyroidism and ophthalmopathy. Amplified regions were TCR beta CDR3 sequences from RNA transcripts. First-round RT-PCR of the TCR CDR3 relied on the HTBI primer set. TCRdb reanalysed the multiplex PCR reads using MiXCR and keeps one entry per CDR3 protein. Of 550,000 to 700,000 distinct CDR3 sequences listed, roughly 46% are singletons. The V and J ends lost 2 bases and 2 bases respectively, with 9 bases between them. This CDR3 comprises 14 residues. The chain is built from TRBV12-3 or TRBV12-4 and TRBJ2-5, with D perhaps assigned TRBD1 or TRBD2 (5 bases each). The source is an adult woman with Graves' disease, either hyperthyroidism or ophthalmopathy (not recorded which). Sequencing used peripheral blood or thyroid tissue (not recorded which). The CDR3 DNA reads TGTGCCAGCAGTTTAAACGGGGCACAAGAGACCCAGTACTTC. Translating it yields CASSLNGAQETQYF.